The 32 T cell receptor beta chains listed next were all sequenced from one sample in a study of regulatory and conventional T cells in RAG deficiency. Blood CD4+ CD25-low CD127-high conventional T cells supplied the genomic DNA template. Measured with immunoSEQ multiplex PCR; TCRdb has only the in-frame clones, and not every one. The data show 20,000 or so clones, with about 92% seen just once and roughly 0.73% held by the top ten. In addition, the sample was reused for a study of regulatory T cells. From that report: Primers: 52 TRBV forward and 13 TRBJ reverse.

What was sequenced was CD4+ T cells sorted from blood. The receptors here all came from a human donor in good health.

The CDR3 reads CASSAIKGGETQYF. CDR3 coding DNA: TGTGCCAGCAGTGCCATAAAAGGGGGAGAGACCCAGTACTTC. The chain is built from TRBV6-6 and TRBJ2-5; TRBD1 is a possible D gene (6 bases). V was trimmed by 5 bases and J by 4 bases, leaving 14 bases between them. CDR1 and CDR2 (germline): MNHNY, SVGAGI (reference sequence). The CDR3 is made up of 14 amino acids.

The CDR3 region has the DNA TGTGCCAGCAGTTACTCGACGGCGCGGGGTGGTACGCAGTATTTT. Translating gives CASSYSTARGGTQYF. The chain has TRBV6-6 and TRBJ2-3, with D possibly matching TRBD2 (6 bases). V was pared by 0 bases and J by 8 bases, with 15 bases between. The CDR3 consists of 15 residues. Germline V gene sequence: CDR1 MNHNY, CDR2 SVGAGI (reference sequence).

The chain links TRBV11-3 to TRBJ2-5; 7 nucleotides agree with TRBD2. Germline assignment: CDR1 SGHNT and CDR2 YENEEA. V gave up 0 bases and J gave up 5 bases; unmatched junction bases: 9. The CDR3 is 16 residues long. CDR3 region: CASSLEAGSPAETQYF. Here the CDR3 DNA reads TGTGCCAGCAGCTTAGAAGCGGGATCACCAGCTGAGACCCAGTACTTC.

The chain joins TRBV18 to TRBJ2-5; the D is unclear. Trimming removed 3 bases at V and 1 base at J, with 3 bases between. Germline V CDR1 and CDR2: KGHSH, LQKENI. The CDR3 is 12 amino acids. The DNA of the CDR3 is TGTGCCAGCTCACCCCTCCAAGAGACCCAGTACTTC. This encodes CASSPLQETQYF.

In this sample, this clone turned up once. The chain couples TRBV11-3 to TRBJ1-3; tentative D call: TRBD1 (5 bases). CDR1 is SGHNT and CDR2 is YENEEA in the germline V gene. The CDR3 totals 15 residues. The germline V and J ends were trimmed by 4 bases and 4 bases, with 14 bases remaining between them. Here the CDR3 DNA reads TGTGCCAGCAGCTACCCCCGAGGGGCGGGAAACACCATATATTTT. Protein product: CASSYPRGAGNTIYF.

This chain uses TRBV28 with TRBJ2-5; 7 nucleotides line up with TRBD2. Trimming cost V 6 bases and J 1 base; bases outside gene matches: 17. Germline values: CDR1 MDHEN, CDR2 SYDVKM. CDR3 length: 18 residues. In DNA form, the CDR3 reads TGTGCCAGCAGCTCCGCCCCCGGACTAGGGACCCTCCAAGAGACCCAGTACTTC. Amino acids: CASSSAPGLGTLQETQYF.

The chain joins TRBV9 to TRBJ1-5; TRBD1 matches 8 bases. Germline-derived CDR1 and CDR2 are SGDLS and YYNGEE. CDR3 size: 15 residues. V was pared by 3 bases and J by 4 bases, with 6 bases of the junction left unmatched. The CDR3 sequence is CASSATGDDNQPQHF. CDR3 sequence (DNA): TGTGCCAGCAGCGCGACAGGGGACGATAATCAGCCCCAGCATTTT.

The chain couples TRBV7-8 to TRBJ1-2, with 8 bases matching TRBD1. The germline CDR1 and CDR2 sequences are SGHVS and FQNEAQ. The CDR3 spans 15 residues. Trimming removed 5 bases from V and 4 bases from J; junction bases left unmatched: 9. The CDR3 DNA reads as TGTGCCAGCAGCCCCAGGACAGGGTCTGGCTATGGCTACACCTTC. As protein: CASSPRTGSGYGYTF.

This chain links TRBV5-1 with TRBJ2-7; perhaps D is TRBD1 or TRBD2 (5 bases each). V lost 4 bases and J lost 3, with 17 bases in between. The germline V gene has CDR1 SGHRS and CDR2 YFSETQ. CDR3 length equals 15 residues. Written as DNA, the CDR3 is TGCGCCAGCAGCCCCGGACACCCGGGATTCTACGAGCAGTACTTC. This gives the protein CASSPGHPGFYEQYF.

The chain couples TRBV5-1 to TRBJ2-5, with 9 positions matching TRBD2. Germline loops: CDR1 SGHRS, CDR2 YFSETQ. CDR3 length equals 15 residues. With V trimmed by 4 bases and J by 4 bases, 8 bases remained unmatched. Here the CDR3 reads CASSKGTSLGETQYF. CDR3 sequence (DNA): TGCGCCAGCAGCAAGGGGACTAGCCTTGGAGAGACCCAGTACTTC. Using reference TRBV5-1 and TRBJ2-5 for the parts outside the CDR3, the full variable domain is KAGVTQTPRYLIKTRGQQVTLSCSPISGHRSVSWYQQTPGQGLQFLFEYFSETQRNKGNFPGRFSGRQFSNSRSEMNVSTLELGDSALYLCASSKGTSLGETQYFGPGTRLLVL.

The CDR3 coding sequence is TGTGCCAGCAGCAAAGTACAGGATCCACCCCTCCACTTT. Protein sequence: CASSKVQDPPLHF. The chain links TRBV21-1 to TRBJ1-6; no check of the table's D call, TRBD1, against the DNA was made. TRBV21-1 constitutes a pseudogene. CDR3 length: 13 residues.

This chain joins TRBV7-9 and TRBJ2-6; D may be TRBD2 (5 bases). The CDR3 runs 16 residues. Germline values: CDR1 SEHNR, CDR2 FQNEAQ (reference sequence). V lost 3 bases and J 4 bases, leaving 13 bases between the germline ends. This chain's CDR3 is CASSFGGGRGANVLTF. Here the CDR3 DNA reads TGTGCCAGCAGCTTCGGAGGTGGGCGAGGGGCCAACGTCCTGACTTTC.

The gene calls are TRBV30 and TRBJ2-1; 9 nucleotides match TRBD2. Looked up from germline, CDR1 is GTSNPN and CDR2 is SVGIG (reference sequence). The J segment lost 13 bases and the V segment lost 7 bases, leaving 8 bases of the junction unmatched. This CDR3 is built from 11 residues. The CDR3 spells CALSAGGTQFF. CDR3 bases: TGTGCCTTATCGGCGGGAGGGACACAGTTCTTC.

The chain recombines TRBV18 with TRBJ2-7; D not certain. The germline V gene has CDR1 KGHSH and CDR2 LQKENI. The CDR3 is 14 amino acids. Trimming removed 2 bases at V and 3 bases at J, with 11 bases between. The CDR3 is CASSPMEGSYEQYF. For the CDR3, the DNA is TGTGCCAGCTCACCAATGGAAGGAAGCTACGAGCAGTACTTC.

The chain links TRBV9 to TRBJ1-2; D perhaps matches TRBD1 (5 bases). The germline V gene encodes CDR1 SGDLS and CDR2 YYNGEE. V was trimmed by 4 bases and J by 6 bases, leaving 22 bases between them. This CDR3 has 16 amino acids. In DNA, the CDR3 is TGTGCCAGCAGCCCATCAGGCGGGCAGGGAAGAGATGGCTACACCTTC. Translating gives CASSPSGGQGRDGYTF.

The chain recombines TRBV28 with TRBJ2-3; perhaps TRBD2 as D (6 bases). Germline CDR1 reads MDHEN; CDR2 reads SYDVKM. V gave up 4 bases and J gave up 2 bases, with 13 bases separating them. The CDR3 spans 15 residues. CDR3 amino acids: CASSSGTLNTDTQYF. CDR3 bases: TGTGCCAGCAGTTCCGGGACTCTAAACACAGATACGCAGTATTTT.

The rearrangement joins TRBV18 to TRBJ2-2, with D uncertain. The V end lost 3 bases, the J end lost 0 bases, and 11 bases lay between the germline ends. The CDR3 loop spans 16 amino acids. Germline CDR1 reads KGHSH; CDR2 reads LQKENI. Here the CDR3 reads CASSPNTLTNTGELFF. CDR3 DNA sequence: TGTGCCAGCTCACCGAACACGTTAACGAACACCGGGGAGCTGTTTTTT.

About this clone itself: One end of the junction is discordant with germline, which a read error may explain. The chain recombines TRBV7-9 with TRBJ2-3; unclear D gene. This CDR3 region has 13 residues. Germline V CDR1 and CDR2: SEHNR, FQNEAQ (reference sequence). CDR3 region: CASSIAPTDTQYF. The DNA for the CDR3 is TGTGCCAGCAGCATAGCCCCTACAGATACGCAGTATTTT.

This chain uses TRBV6-6 with TRBJ1-2, with D maybe TRBD1 (6 bases). Germline CDR1 MNHNY, CDR2 SVGAGI (reference sequence). CDR3 size: 13 residues. The germline V and J ends were trimmed by 4 bases and 6 bases, with 12 bases remaining between them. This CDR3 is CASSSTGIDGYTF. In DNA, the CDR3 is TGTGCCAGCAGTTCAACAGGGATTGATGGCTACACCTTC.

The V and J genes are TRBV2 and TRBJ2-7; D is unclear. CDR3 length: 13 residues. In germline, CDR1 is SNHLY, CDR2 FYNNEI. Trimming cost V 1 base and J 6 bases, with 10 bases left between them. The DNA for the CDR3 is TGTGCCAGCAGTGAAGGGGAAGGGTTCGAGCAGTACTTC. This encodes CASSEGEGFEQYF.

This chain joins TRBV5-4 and TRBJ2-5; no reliable D call. The germline V gene has CDR1 SGHNT and CDR2 YYREEE (reference sequence). CDR3 length equals 14 residues. V was clipped by 4 bases and J by 3 bases, with 13 bases between them. Here the CDR3 reads CASSPVGQKETQYF. The CDR3 nucleotides are TGTGCCAGCAGCCCGGTTGGTCAGAAAGAGACCCAGTACTTC.

The chain carries TRBV10-2 and TRBJ1-1; the D gene is possibly TRBD1 (6 bases). Trimming took off 8 bases at V and 1 base at J, with 11 bases between the two ends. The CDR3 length is 13 residues. The V gene's germline CDR1 is WSHSY and CDR2 SAAADI. The CDR3 protein is CASGQGGNTEAFF. CDR3 coding DNA: TGCGCCAGCGGGCAAGGGGGGAACACTGAAGCTTTCTTT.

The V gene is TRBV6-1, the J gene TRBJ2-1; 8 bases agree with TRBD1. Trimming removed 4 bases from V and 4 bases from J; junction bases left unmatched: 3. Germline V gives CDR1 MNHNS, CDR2 SASEGT. This CDR3 spans 14 amino acids. CDR3 nucleotides: TGTGCCAGCAGTGCCGACAGGGGTTACAATGAGCAGTTCTTC. It yields the protein CASSADRGYNEQFF.

The chain combines TRBV19 with TRBJ2-5; 12 bases are a match to TRBD2. V lost 5 bases, J lost 5 bases, and 6 bases stayed unmatched. Germline CDR1 reads LNHDA; CDR2 reads SQIVND (reference sequence). The CDR3 extends over 15 amino acids. The CDR3 bases are TGTGCCAGTAGTCGGCTAGCGGGAGGGGGGGAGACCCAGTACTTC. Amino acid sequence: CASSRLAGGGETQYF.

The chain couples TRBV30 to TRBJ1-5; TRBD1 aligns across 9 bases. This CDR3 has 14 residues. The J segment lost 11 bases and the V segment lost 2 bases, leaving 10 bases of the junction unmatched. Germline V gives CDR1 GTSNPN, CDR2 SVGIG (reference sequence). As DNA, the CDR3 is TGTGCCTGGAGTACGGGACAGGGACTTTGGGCCCAGCATTTT. Translated, it gives CAWSTGQGLWAQHF.

The chain combines TRBV30 with TRBJ2-2; maybe TRBD1 (6 bases). Germline lookup yields CDR1 GTSNPN and CDR2 SVGIG (reference sequence). V was cut by 0 bases and J by 6 bases, with 20 bases left in between. The CDR3 spans 17 residues. The DNA for the CDR3 is TGTGCCTGGAGTGTACACCCGACTTACAGGGTCCCCGGGGAGCTGTTTTTT. Residues: CAWSVHPTYRVPGELFF.

CDR3 nucleotide sequence: TGTGCCAGCAGTGCGACCGGGACAGGGGGCTTCTACGAGCAGTACTTC. Residues: CASSATGTGGFYEQYF. This sequence joins TRBV28 and TRBJ2-7; 12 bases agree with TRBD1. Germline V gene lookup returns CDR1 MDHEN and CDR2 SYDVKM. V lost 5 bases, J lost 3 bases, and 8 bases stayed unmatched. This CDR3 comprises 16 residues.

V and J are TRBV29-1 and TRBJ1-2; D remains ambiguous. There are 12 residues in the CDR3. CDR1 and CDR2 (germline): SQVTM, ANQGSEA. V was cut by 3 bases and J by 7 bases, with 12 bases left in between. The CDR3 DNA reads as TGCAGCGTTGAGGAAGCGACGAGTGGCTACACCTTC. Residues: CSVEEATSGYTF.

This chain connects TRBV29-1 to TRBJ1-1; 9 nucleotides align to TRBD1. Germline V gives CDR1 SQVTM, CDR2 ANQGSEA. CDR3 length: 13 residues. Germline trimming cut 7 bases from V and 7 bases from J; bases unmatched to any gene: 10. CDR3 in amino acids: CSGHRGPNLEAFF. The CDR3 bases are TGCAGCGGCCACAGGGGGCCCAACCTTGAAGCTTTCTTT.

The genes are TRBV6-5 and TRBJ1-2, with 7 bases lining up with TRBD1. The CDR3 sequence is 15 residues long. Per the germline V gene, CDR1 is MNHEY and CDR2 is SVGAGI. Losses at the gene ends were 1 base for V and 5 bases for J; bases not matched to a gene: 7. The CDR3 nucleotides are TGTGCCAGCAGTTACTTCGGGCAGGGGGTGTATGGCTACACCTTC. Translating gives CASSYFGQGVYGYTF.

The V call is TRBV5-1, the J call TRBJ2-5, with TRBD2 matching 11 bases. J was trimmed by 6 bases and V by 3 bases; bases with no gene match: 10. The CDR3 contains 16 residues. Germline CDR1 SGHRS, CDR2 YFSETQ. The CDR3 coding sequence is TGCGCCAGCAGCTCATCCGGGACTAGCGGAATCAAGACCCAGTACTTC. Translation gives CASSSSGTSGIKTQYF.

V usage is TRBV28 and J usage is TRBJ1-5; 7 bases are a match to TRBD1. Losses at the gene ends were 6 bases for V and 6 bases for J; bases not matched to a gene: 11. Germline CDR1 and CDR2: MDHEN and SYDVKM. The CDR3 runs to 15 residues. CDR3 sequence reads: CASRRGTGAGQPQHF. CDR3 nucleotides: TGTGCCAGCAGACGTGGTACAGGGGCCGGTCAGCCCCAGCATTTT.